This T cell receptor beta chain is drawn from a study of persistence of HIV-infected CD4 T cells (dated by TCRdb to about 2020). Regarding the complete study: CMV- and HIV-1 Gag-responding CD4+ T cells were isolated from ART-treated individuals so that antigen-driven clonal expansion of HIV-1-infected cells could be examined. Proviral sequencing was used to assess clonality among infected cells, whereas TCRbeta sequencing gauged the clonality of all cells within each sorted population. For the TCR cluster analysis across participants, about 8 participants were included for CMV and over five participants for Gag. Suppressive ART had been received by participants for a median of 8 years. Peripheral blood samples of up to 180 mL were collected at multiple time points, except for a couple of participants, who underwent leukapheresis at a single time point. Results and caveats for the whole study, not just this receptor: Only a small number of individuals took part in the study, and the range of antigens tested was limited. Antigen-responding cells were enriched for degenerate expanded CDR3beta sequences, which suggests convergent selection of CD4+ responses to CMV and Gag. TCRbeta richness in CMV- and Gag-responding cells was significantly lower than in anti-CD3/anti-CD28-responding cells; CMV-responding cells had higher oligoclonality than CD3/CD28-stimulated and Gag-responding cells. Restriction of bulk TCR analyses to the rare CMV-responding cells that actually carried HIV-1 proviruses was not possible. Within the same sorted populations, how oligoclonal the TCRs were correlated with how oligoclonal the proviruses were.

Comments on this clone: Its antigen has not been determined. No quality values exist for individual bases; no much larger clone is one base distant.

The immunoSEQ hsTCRB assay version 4, run in survey mode, was used to sequence TCRbeta repertoires from genomic DNA. For TCRbeta sequencing, genomic DNA was diluted to roughly 9.2 ng/uL, with up to 1 ug used per sample. Processing in the source paper ran as follows. TCRbeta data analysis was done in ImmunoSeq Analyzer 3.0, and diversity was calculated on productive nucleotide rearrangements. The improved Chao index was used to estimate lower-bound TCR diversity, and the Gini coefficient was used to estimate clonality using the Immunarch R package. When different nucleotide rearrangements encoded the same CDR3beta amino acid sequence, each rearrangement was treated as a distinct clonotype. TCRbeta sequences significantly enriched in antigen-responding cells relative to anti-CD3/anti-CD28-activated cells were identified by differential abundance analysis. TCRs were clustered by predicted peptide-MHC specificity with GLIPH2, both within individual participants and across merged participant data sets. Here the immuneACCESS table is served through TCRdb, limited to in-frame sequences with V and J called. Missing clones are a known gap in these copies; in checked studies unresolved V genes cover under half, and the rest lacks a known reason. That table supplies the V and J calls and clone size; D and trimming were determined from the DNA. For this sample there are some 48,000 clones; about 81% appear just once. In total, the top ten clones hold 3% of the sample.

This sample's treatment or condition label indicates: suppressive antiretroviral therapy. Lysates of CMV-infected fibroblasts were used at about 10 ug/mL for cell stimulation. Nonresponding CD40L-negative CD69-negative CD45RO-high memory CD4+ T cells were sorted as memory populations depleted of antigen-responding cells. HIV-1-infected adults in whom suppressive ART had been started during chronic infection were enrolled as participants. For at least 4 years, participants had undetectable plasma HIV-1 RNA, below 50 copies/mL. To be included, a participant needed positive CMV serology and a CD4+ T cell count above 400 cells/uL. Before stimulation, PBMCs were isolated using density centrifugation and depleted of CD8+ T cells. Stimulation of CD8-depleted PBMCs was carried out for approximately 20 hours with anti-CD28/CD49d costimulation, CD40-blocking antibody and enfuvirtide, to prevent new infections. Cell sorting was performed on a Beckman Coulter MoFlo Legacy or XDP sorter, and dead cells were excluded with propidium iodide. The QIAamp DNA Mini Kit was used for genomic DNA extraction from samples above one million cells, and the Quick-DNA Microprep Kit was used otherwise.

The junction shows trimming of 5 bases on V and 5 bases on J, plus 13 bases between the germline ends. The germline V gene gives CDR1 as MNHEY and CDR2 as SVGAGI. Its CDR3 holds 15 amino acids, cysteine through phenylalanine. Left in the record is the CDR3 DNA by itself, 45 bases read in frame from the first base. Recombination joined TRBV6-5 with TRBJ1-6; the D gene cannot be named for sure. The sequencing here drew on CD4+ T cells sorted from PBMCs after approximately 19-hour stimulation, taken from a patient who received antiretroviral therapy. The cell subset or site label of this sample denotes: CD40L-CD69- CD45RO-high memory CD4 T cells not responding to CMV lysate. The clonotype originates from an adult man with HIV who was CMV-seropositive. The CDR3: CASSLQGPDNSPLHF. The nucleotides are TGTGCCAGCAGTCTCCAAGGGCCAGATAATTCACCCCTCCACTTT.